A selection of T cell receptor beta chains follows, all from one sample in a study of blood T cell repertoires in COVID-19. The data were produced by immunoSEQ multiplex PCR, yet TCRdb's version contains in-frame clones alone and is incomplete. The table shows around 62,000 clones, with 85% to 90% occurring only once. Specimen: peripheral blood. The origin of the receptors is a woman in her sixties or seventies with acute or convalescent COVID-19. CDR3s include the opening cysteine and the closing phenylalanine or tryptophan.

V: TRBV7-2; J: TRBJ2-3; CDR3: CASSSGLAGRDTQYF
V: TRBV19; J: TRBJ2-3; CDR3: CASSIGLGGDTQYF
V: TRBV19; J: TRBJ1-4; CDR3: CASNPDRGRSEKLFF
V: TRBV5-4; J: TRBJ1-2; CDR3: CASSLEGRGNYGYTF
V: TRBV29-1; J: TRBJ2-5; CDR3: CSVRGSVTQYF
V: TRBV19; J: TRBJ2-1; CDR3: CASSSTGLANEQFF
V: TRBV19; J: TRBJ1-5; CDR3: CASSPGSNQPQHF
V: TRBV5-1; J: TRBJ1-4; CDR3: CASTTGGNEKLFF
V: TRBV7-9; J: TRBJ1-3; CDR3: CASSLASGYSGNTIYF
V: TRBV19; J: TRBJ2-2; CDR3: CASSISGGANTGELFF
V: TRBV18; J: TRBJ1-3; CDR3: CASSPSVQIGNTIYF
V: TRBV5-1; J: TRBJ2-2; CDR3: CASSLLANTGELFF
V: TRBV2; J: TRBJ2-5; CDR3: CASSQGWQETQYF
V: TRBV5-4; J: TRBJ1-1; CDR3: CASSLVAGRVAFF
V: TRBV11-2; J: TRBJ2-4; CDR3: CASSLATGGWDIQYF
V: TRBV18; J: TRBJ1-1; CDR3: CASSPTGIPEAFF
V: TRBV5-1; J: TRBJ1-2; CDR3: CASSLAGTGRNYGYTF
V: TRBV3-1/TRBV3-2; J: TRBJ1-2; CDR3: CASRLSGGATNYGYTF
V: TRBV11-3; J: TRBJ1-2; CDR3: CASSGTVSANYGYTF
V: TRBV11-1; J: TRBJ2-3; CDR3: CASRRGQGIGYTQYF
V: TRBV7-7; J: TRBJ2-1; CDR3: CASSSDKGQKFF
V: TRBV30; J: TRBJ1-6; CDR3: CAWMASGSVGYSPLHF
V: TRBV12-3/TRBV12-4; J: TRBJ1-1; CDR3: CASSPALGAEAFF
V: TRBV9; J: TRBJ1-6; CDR3: CASSDKDRLNSPLHF
V: TRBV4-1; J: TRBJ2-1; CDR3: CASSSGGLYNEQFF
V: TRBV28; J: TRBJ1-4; CDR3: CASRNGGQFNEKLFF
V: TRBV30; J: TRBJ1-3; CDR3: CAWSTPTGGGGNTIYF
V: TRBV3-1/TRBV3-2; J: TRBJ2-2; CDR3: CASSQWTGGNTGELFF
V: TRBV11-2; J: TRBJ1-1; CDR3: CASSWGVGAEAFF
V: TRBV19; J: TRBJ2-2; CDR3: CASTSLGSGTGELFF
V: TRBV6-5; J: TRBJ1-1; CDR3: CASRLTRNTEAFF
V: TRBV7-9; J: TRBJ2-3; CDR3: CASSSPRTSGSTDTQYF
V: TRBV28; J: TRBJ1-2; CDR3: CASWGQGRYGYTF
V: TRBV21-1; J: TRBJ2-2; CDR3: CASSKNSKARLTGELFF
V: TRBV29-1; J: TRBJ1-1; CDR3: CSGGAGGADTEAFF
V: TRBV7-9; J: TRBJ2-2; CDR3: CASSNSPAWAGELFF
V: TRBV7-9; J: TRBJ1-1; CDR3: CASSLEAQGGTEAFF
V: TRBV5-1; J: TRBJ1-2; CDR3: CASSLDRDGYTF
V: TRBV5-1; J: TRBJ1-1; CDR3: CASRGGYTEAFF
V: TRBV19; J: TRBJ1-5; CDR3: CASSPKTGVFDRRQPQHF
V: TRBV6-5; J: TRBJ2-5; CDR3: CASSLGQGGPETQYF
V: TRBV30; J: TRBJ1-2; CDR3: CACPGTGPNYGYTF
V: TRBV7-9; J: TRBJ2-1; CDR3: CASSSGTGDEQFF
V: TRBV18; J: TRBJ1-1; CDR3: CASSPQSRVEAFF